This is a list of T cell receptor beta chains from one sample in a study of cytomegalovirus exposure and HLA in healthy donors. Profiled with immunoSEQ multiplex PCR; TCRdb holds only in-frame clones, not every one. The sample includes 160,000 or so clones, 80% to 85% seen only once; the top ten take around 1.4%. The material sequenced was PBMCs. Receptors originate from a young woman in good health and CMV-seronegative. CDR3s include the opening cysteine and the closing phenylalanine or tryptophan. The D gene is left open where the match is weak. Size is stated for part of the rows, as once, few or many counts, or as a class when the clone is expanded.

>TRBV5-1|.|TRBD2|TRBJ2-1
TGCGCCAGCAGCCCCGATAGCGGGGGCCGGGAGCAGTTCTTC
CASSPDSGGREQFF
>TRBV29-1|.|.|TRBJ1-2
TGCAGCGTTGGTTTACAGAACTATGGCTACACCTTC
CSVGLQNYGYTF
>TRBV6-5|.|TRBD2|TRBJ2-5
TGTGCCAGCAGCCTAGGGACTAGCGGGAGAGAGACCCAGTACTTC
CASSLGTSGRETQYF
>TRBV28|.|.|TRBJ1-2
TGTGCCAGCAGTTTGTTACAGGGTGGTTCTAGCTACACCTTC
CASSLLQGGSSYTF
>TRBV5-4|.|TRBD1|TRBJ2-7
TGTGCCAGCAGCTTGGCAGGGGGTCATTACGAGCAGTACTTC
CASSLAGGHYEQYF
>TRBV5-1|.|TRBD1|TRBJ2-2
TGCGCCAGCAGCTTGATGGGACAGGGCAACACCGGGGAGCTGTTTTTT
CASSLMGQGNTGELFF
>TRBV19|.|.|TRBJ2-4
TGTGCCAGTAGTGTCGACAACAAAAACATTCAGTACTTC
CASSVDNKNIQYF
>TRBV5-1|.|.|TRBJ2-7
TGCGCCAGCAGCCCAGTTACGGGGGGCGTCGACGAGCAGTACTTC
CASSPVTGGVDEQYF
>TRBV14|once|.|TRBJ1-1
TGTGCCACCAGTTGGGCTAACACTGAAGCTTTCTTT
CATSWANTEAFF
>TRBV5-4|.|TRBD1|TRBJ2-4
TGTGCCAGCAGCTTCGGACAGGGGCTCCTTCCTTACGCCAAAAACATTCAGTACTTC
CASSFGQGLLPYAKNIQYF
>TRBV11-2|.|.|TRBJ2-2
TGTGCCAGCAGCCCCGTTCGCGGCAGGGGCACCTCGAACACCGGGGAGCTGTTTTTT
CASSPVRGRGTSNTGELFF
>TRBV7-9|few|TRBD1|TRBJ2-2
TGTGCCAGTAGTCAGGGGGACACCGGGGAGCTGTTTTTT
CASSQGDTGELFF
>TRBV2|once|.|TRBJ1-3
TGTGCCAGCAGTGACAGGTTCTCTGGAAACACCATATATTTT
CASSDRFSGNTIYF
>TRBV5-8|.|.|TRBJ1-1
TGTGCCAGCACCTCGGGAGGGGTGAACACTGAAGCTTTCTTT
CASTSGGVNTEAFF
>TRBV28|.|TRBD2|TRBJ2-3
TGTGCCAGCGGTCTAGCGGGGGGTACAGATACGCAGTATTTT
CASGLAGGTDTQYF
>TRBV6-5|.|.|TRBJ2-2
TGTGCCAGCAGGGCCCCCGGGGCCGGGGAGCTGTTTTTT
CASRAPGAGELFF
>TRBV5-6|.|TRBD1|TRBJ2-2
TGTGCCAGCAGCTTCCAGGACAGGGTAACGGGGCTGTTTTTT
CASSFQDRVTGLFF
>TRBV19|.|.|TRBJ1-4
TGTGCCAGTAGCTCCCAGGGGTATGTTAATGAAAAACTGTTTTTT
CASSSQGYVNEKLFF
>TRBV5-4|.|TRBD1|TRBJ1-2
TGTGCCAGCAGCTCAGGTAGAGACAGGGGGCTCAATGGCTACACCTTC
CASSSGRDRGLNGYTF
>TRBV6-5|.|.|TRBJ1-5
TGTGCCAGCAGTTACAGGAGGGGCTTTCAGCCCCAGCATTTT
CASSYRRGFQPQHF
>TRBV28|once|TRBD1|TRBJ2-7
TGTGCCAGCAGTGAAGACAGGGGAGAGGACGAGCAGTACTTC
CASSEDRGEDEQYF
>TRBV19|.|.|TRBJ1-3
TGTGCCAGTACCGTGGTCCAGACAAATTTGGGAAACACCATATATTTT
CASTVVQTNLGNTIYF
>TRBV25-1|.|TRBD1|TRBJ1-2
TGTGCCAGCAGGGGTCAGGGACAGGGCTACACCTTC
CASRGQGQGYTF
>TRBV7-9|.|TRBD2|TRBJ2-1
TGTGCCAGCAGCTTAGCTAGCGGGGGAGCATACAATGAGCAGTTCTTC
CASSLASGGAYNEQFF
>TRBV29-1|once|TRBD1|TRBJ1-4
TGCAGCGTTGAAGATCTGCCGACAGGGGGCATTGAAAAACTGTTTTTT
CSVEDLPTGGIEKLFF
>TRBV28|.|.|TRBJ1-1
TGTGCCAGCAGCCCCTTGTGGGGCCGGAGCTCGAACACTGAAGCTTTCTTT
CASSPLWGRSSNTEAFF
>TRBV7-9|once|.|TRBJ2-5
TGCGCCAGCCGAGCAGGGGGGCGAGAGACCCAGTACTTC
CASRAGGRETQYF
>TRBV5-8|.|TRBD1|TRBJ1-5
TGTGCCAGCAGCTCTGGACAGGGAAATCAGCCCCAGCATTTT
CASSSGQGNQPQHF
>TRBV18|.|.|TRBJ2-3
TGTGCCAGCTCACGACTCCTATCGCGGGGGCGGGATACGCAGTATTTT
CASSRLLSRGRDTQYF
>TRBV5-1|.|.|TRBJ2-3
TGCGCCAGCAGCCACATGGGGGCTCGCACAGATACGCAGTATTTT
CASSHMGARTDTQYF
>TRBV6-6|.|.|TRBJ1-1
TGTGCCAGCAGTTACTCCCGCACTGAAGCTTTCTTT
CASSYSRTEAFF
>TRBV6-5|.|TRBD1|TRBJ1-2
TGTGCCAGCAGCCCGACAGGGGTAGACTATGGCTACACCTTC
CASSPTGVDYGYTF
>TRBV11-2|.|.|TRBJ1-5
TGTGCCAGCAGCCAGAGCGGAGGTCAGCCCCAGCATTTT
CASSQSGGQPQHF
>TRBV11-2|.|.|TRBJ2-5
TGTGCCAGCAGTCCCGTCGGAGTGCCGCAAGAGACCCAGTACTTC
CASSPVGVPQETQYF
>TRBV21-1|.|.|TRBJ1-3
TGTGCCAGCAGCAAAGGGGGGGTTGCCACCATATATTTT
CASSKGGVATIYF
>TRBV28|.|.|TRBJ1-6
TGTGCCAGCTATCCAACTAATAATTCACCCCTCCACTTT
CASYPTNNSPLHF
>TRBV19|.|TRBD2|TRBJ2-2
TGTGCCAGTAGTATGGCGGGGGGCAGCGGGGAGCTGTTTTTT
CASSMAGGSGELFF
>TRBV6-1|.|.|TRBJ2-7
TGTGCCAGCAGTTCTACTCGACAGGCCTACGAGCAGTACTTC
CASSSTRQAYEQYF
>TRBV19|.|.|TRBJ1-1
TGTGCCAGTAGTATAACAGTGAACACTGAAGCTTTCTTT
CASSITVNTEAFF
>TRBV29-1|.|.|TRBJ1-5
TGCAGCGTAGCCACCGGGACTCATCAGCCCCAGCATTTT
CSVATGTHQPQHF
>TRBV10-1|.|TRBD1|TRBJ1-1
TGCGCCAGCAGTGAGAGGACAGGGCGGACTGAAGCTTTCTTT
CASSERTGRTEAFF
>TRBV15|.|TRBD1|TRBJ1-1
TGTGCCACCAGCCGACAGGGCATGAACACTGAAGCTTTCTTT
CATSRQGMNTEAFF
>TRBV6-6|.|TRBD1|TRBJ1-2
TGTGCCAGCAGGACAGGGGTGGGGGATGGCTACACCTTC
CASRTGVGDGYTF
>TRBV18|.|.|TRBJ2-7
TGTGCCAGCTCCCCGGGCCCGACGAGGGTAGACGAGCAGTACTTC
CASSPGPTRVDEQYF
>TRBV5-1|.|.|TRBJ2-2
TGCGCCAGCAGCAAAAAACAGCCTAACACGAACACCGGGGAGCTGTTTTTT
CASSKKQPNTNTGELFF
>TRBV7-2|.|TRBD2|TRBJ2-1
TGTGCCAGCAGCAAATTAGCGGGAGATGAGCAGTTCTTC
CASSKLAGDEQFF